This TCR beta chain was observed in a study of vaccination effects on CD4 cells after COVID-19. Whole-study context: After fewer than 2.5 million PBMC were placed in each well, they were cultured with approximately 9.4 IU/ml IL-2 and roughly 10 ug/ml peptides. Findings of the study overall: Infection- and vaccine-induced clones contracted markedly late after vaccination. Few convalescent patients were included, and no early post-infection timepoints were sampled.

The authors isolated CD4+ T cells after about 10 days of culture. Cultures got half-medium changes with IL-2 on days 3 and 7. Looked up from germline, CDR1 is SGDLS and CDR2 is YYNGEE. The CDR3 totals 13 residues. V lost 2 bases and J lost 4, with 9 bases in between. For this clone: The antigen is not known.

The repertoire was sequenced with immunoSEQ multiplex PCR; TCRdb's copy has only in-frame clones and lacks some. Among 25,000 to 30,000 clones listed, over 55% were seen once. The gene calls are TRBV9 and TRBJ1-2; D may be TRBD1 (6 bases). Sequenced here: CD4+ T cells from PBMCs cultured without peptide, sampled before COVID-19 vaccination. The TCR comes from a human donor who received a COVID-19 vaccine. The CDR3 DNA follows: TGTGCCAGCAGCGTTCAGGGGAGCTATGGCTACACCTTC. It encodes CASSVQGSYGYTF.